The TCR beta chain described here comes from a study of blood T cells in healthy people across ages. Whole-study results and caveats: Diversity of TCR beta per million T cells declined in a roughly linear way with age.

V dropped 6 bases and J dropped 3 bases, with 18 bases sitting between them. Germline V gene lookup returns CDR1 MNHEY and CDR2 SMNVEV (reference sequence). This CDR3 has 15 amino acids. About this clonotype: Its matching antigen is unknown.

The use of a sample-barcoded 5' primer and a J-beta primer mix characterized a second PCR of roughly 6 to 11 cycles. TCRdb analysed the 5' RACE reads with MiXCR anew, one entry per CDR3 protein. The sample carries 850,000 to 1,000,000 distinct CDR3 sequences, roughly 51% recorded once. The sequence was collected from an older woman in good health. The V and J genes are TRBV27 and TRBJ2-7; a possible D gene is TRBD2 (6 bases). Material: blood. CDR3 sequence reads: CASSVLRDGRYEQYF. CDR3 nucleotides: TGTGCCAGCAGCGTTTTGCGGGACGGCCGCTACGAGCAGTACTTC.